The entry below describes one TCR beta chain. This CDR3 region has 14 residues. In germline, CDR1 is SGHTA, CDR2 FQGNSA. V lost 2 bases and J lost 0, with 6 bases in between. Blood samples were obtained at baseline, cycle 4 day 1, and cycle 7 day 1. This specimen belongs to a study of OX40 agonist ivuxolimab in advanced cancers. In the study overall: The dose-escalation cohort had hepatocellular carcinoma, melanoma, renal cell or head and neck cancer. A mean age of 60 years, range about 20 to 79, was recorded, and approximately 80% were male.

Libraries were prepared by immunoSEQ multiplex PCR; TCRdb keeps only in-frame clonotypes and omits some of them. There are about 58,000 clones in the sample; 88% occur only once, and about 3% lies in the top ten. The receptor was derived from an adult with an advanced solid tumor such as melanoma, head and neck, liver or kidney cancer. The chain joins TRBV7-2 to TRBJ2-3; D is unclear. The material was CD4+ or CD8+ T cells sorted from blood, obtained in a trial of the OX40 agonist ivuxolimab. CDR3 nucleotide sequence: TGTGCCAGCAGCTTAATCACTAGCACAGATACGCAGTATTTT. This translates into CASSLITSTDTQYF.